The 10 T cell receptor beta chains presented below share a single source sample, sequenced in a study of PD-1 blockade in classical Hodgkin lymphoma. The sample's time point: cycle 4 day 1 (C4D1), after more than five weeks of nivolumab. No patient escaped relapse after autologous stem cell transplantation, and brentuximab vedotin exposure varied. CD4+ T cells were purified from thawed PBMCs by magnetic negative selection. The repertoire was sequenced with immunoSEQ multiplex PCR; TCRdb's copy has only in-frame clones and lacks some. The data show almost 20,000 clones, approximately 87% seen once. The source material was CD4+ T cells from blood, sampled before the fourth cycle of nivolumab. The origin of the receptors is a human donor with classical Hodgkin lymphoma.

The chain links TRBV29-1 to TRBJ1-1; 11 bases map to TRBD1. The length of the CDR3 is 16 residues. Germline CDR1 and CDR2: SQVTM and ANQGSEA. The V gene end was trimmed by 4 bases and the J gene end by 4 bases; junction bases not matched to a gene: 11. CDR3 sequence reads: CSVVDRLGTGGTEAFF. In nucleotides, the CDR3 is TGCAGCGTTGTTGACCGGTTGGGGACAGGGGGCACTGAAGCTTTCTTT.

The rearrangement links TRBV5-1 to TRBJ2-1; unclear D gene. The CDR3 is made up of 14 amino acids. Germline CDR1 reads SGHRS; CDR2 reads YFSETQ. The V and J ends lost 0 bases and 8 bases respectively, with 12 bases between them. The CDR3 DNA reads TGCGCCAGCAGCTTGGAGGCGGCGTCCGATGAGCAGTTCTTC. It codes for CASSLEAASDEQFF.

This clone was seen only a few times. This chain links TRBV28 with TRBJ2-1; D perhaps matches TRBD2 (6 bases). V was clipped by 0 bases and J by 5 bases, with 11 bases between them. This CDR3 region has 15 residues. Germline CDR1 MDHEN, CDR2 SYDVKM. CDR3 loop: CASSLWARGNNEQFF. DNA of the CDR3: TGTGCCAGCAGTTTATGGGCCCGCGGGAACAATGAGCAGTTCTTC.

About this clone: Sequence at one end of the junction differs from germline and may be a read error. The chain recombines TRBV5-1 with TRBJ1-4; 7 positions agree with TRBD1. The CDR3 is 11 amino acids. Germline V gene lookup returns CDR1 SGHRS and CDR2 YFSETQ. The CDR3 DNA sequence: TGCGCCAGCAGCTCAGGGACAGTTAGGGTTTTT. Its protein product is CASSSGTVRVF.

V usage is TRBV28 and J usage is TRBJ1-5; D gene ambiguous. This CDR3 contains 14 residues. The ends were cut back, 5 bases at V and 4 bases at J, with 12 bases in the middle. The germline V gene encodes CDR1 MDHEN and CDR2 SYDVKM. CDR3 protein: CASSASLGNQPQHF. CDR3 DNA: TGTGCCAGCAGTGCGAGCCTGGGGAATCAGCCCCAGCATTTT. Looking up the rest from reference TRBV28 and TRBJ1-5 gives the full variable domain: DVKVTQSSRYLVKRTGEKVFLECVQDMDHENMFWYRQDPGLGLRLIYFSYDVKMKEKGDIPEGYSVSREKKERFSLILESASTNQTSMYLCASSASLGNQPQHFGDGTRLSIL.

The chain joins TRBV6-1 to TRBJ1-1, with D hard to call. Trimming shortened V by 4 bases and J by 1 base, and 7 bases separated the two germline ends. Germline V gives CDR1 MNHNS, CDR2 SASEGT. The length of the CDR3 is 13 residues. The DNA for the CDR3 is TGTGCCAGCAGTGCCATTAGGAACACTGAAGCTTTCTTT. Translating gives CASSAIRNTEAFF.

This rearrangement joins TRBV7-2 to TRBJ2-1; D gene unclear. The CDR3 has 13 amino acids. V was pared by 1 base and J by 7 bases, with 8 bases between. Germline V lookup: CDR1 SGHTA, CDR2 FQGNSA. CDR3 bases: TGTGCCAGCAGCTTAGTGAGGTCGAATGAGCAGTTCTTC. It codes for CASSLVRSNEQFF.

V is TRBV5-1 and J is TRBJ2-1; tentatively, D is TRBD1 (5 bases). Trimming shortened V by 3 bases and J by 5 bases, and 6 bases separated the two germline ends. Looked up from germline, CDR1 is SGHRS and CDR2 is YFSETQ. The CDR3 extends over 12 amino acids. The CDR3 DNA follows: TGCGCCAGCAGCTCAGGGAACAATGAGCAGTTCTTC. It codes for CASSSGNNEQFF.

The CDR3 spells CAIARRNTEAFF. The CDR3 DNA follows: TGTGCTATAGCACGCAGGAACACTGAAGCTTTCTTT. The chain couples TRBV2 to TRBJ1-1, with no clear D. Germline CDR1 SNHLY, CDR2 FYNNEI. This CDR3 region has 12 residues.

The chain links TRBV9 to TRBJ2-2; D could derive from TRBD1 or TRBD2 (5 bases each). The CDR3 sequence is 14 residues long. The V end was cut by 8 bases, the J end by 0 bases, with 11 bases between. Germline CDR1 SGDLS, CDR2 YYNGEE. Written as DNA, the CDR3 is TGTGCCAGTCGGGACCAATCGAACACCGGGGAGCTGTTTTTT. It yields the protein CASRDQSNTGELFF.